This T cell receptor beta chain was observed in a study of OX40 agonist ivuxolimab in advanced cancers. Using immunoSEQ multiplex PCR, the repertoire was profiled, and TCRdb retains in-frame clones only, with some absent. Of 25,000 to 35,000 clones listed, about 80% were seen once; the top ten hold less than 25%. Systemic immunosuppression or autoimmune disease history was grounds to exclude patients. Germline V CDR1 and CDR2: GTSNPN, SVGIG (reference sequence). This CDR3 has 14 amino acids. V shed 1 base and J shed 4 bases, with 11 bases lying between them. The genes are TRBV30 and TRBJ1-5; D not certain. The receptor was isolated from an adult with an advanced solid tumor such as melanoma, head and neck, liver or kidney cancer. The specimen comprised CD4+ or CD8+ T cells sorted from blood, sampled in a trial of the OX40 agonist ivuxolimab. The CDR3 DNA reads TGTGCCTGGAGTGGTGACGGTGGGAATCAGCCCCAGCATTTT. Protein: CAWSGDGGNQPQHF.